This entry is about one T cell receptor beta chain. The antigen is unknown. Libraries were prepared by immunoSEQ multiplex PCR; TCRdb keeps only in-frame clonotypes and omits some of them. The sample has about 180,000 clones; just over 90% are singletons. V was trimmed by 4 bases and J by 5 bases, leaving 12 bases between them. Germline lookup yields CDR1 SGHTS and CDR2 YDEGEE. The CDR3 is 14 residues long. The entry originates in a study of T cell responses to AZD1222 COVID-19 vaccine. Study-level results: There were mostly white British donors and more females than males, and clonal diversity was possibly underestimated. Just a handful of AZD1222 recipients were seropositive at baseline.

The sequence came from an adult in good health. This specimen was peripheral blood, taken on day 0 of AZD1222 vaccination. V is TRBV5-8 and J is TRBJ1-4, with a possible D match to TRBD1 (6 bases). The CDR3 is CASSTDRLNEKLFF. The CDR3 nucleotides read TGTGCCAGCAGCACAGACAGGCTGAATGAAAAACTGTTTTTT.